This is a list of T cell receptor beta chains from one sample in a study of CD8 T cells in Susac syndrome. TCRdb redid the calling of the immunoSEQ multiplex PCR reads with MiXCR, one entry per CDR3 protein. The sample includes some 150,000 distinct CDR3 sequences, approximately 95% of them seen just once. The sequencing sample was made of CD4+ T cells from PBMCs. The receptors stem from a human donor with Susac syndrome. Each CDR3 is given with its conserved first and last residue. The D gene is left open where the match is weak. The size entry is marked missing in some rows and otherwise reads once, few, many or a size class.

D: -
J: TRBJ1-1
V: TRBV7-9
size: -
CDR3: CASSLEGTRFTEAFF
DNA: TGTGCCAGCAGCTTAGAAGGCACTCGGTTCACTGAAGCTTTCTTT

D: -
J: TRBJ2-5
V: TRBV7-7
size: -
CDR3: CASSLLPRETQYF
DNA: TGTGCTAGCAGCTTACTCCCGAGGGAGACCCAGTACTTC

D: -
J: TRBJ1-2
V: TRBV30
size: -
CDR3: CAWSALAAGLGGYTF
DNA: TGTGCCTGGAGTGCTCTCGCCGCGGGGCTGGGTGGCTACACCTTC

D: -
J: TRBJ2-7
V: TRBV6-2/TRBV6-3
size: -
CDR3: CASRNYRDAYEQYF
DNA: TGTGCCAGCAGAAATTACAGGGACGCCTACGAGCAGTACTTC

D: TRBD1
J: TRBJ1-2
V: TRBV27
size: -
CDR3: CASSLSVRGQLNYGYTF
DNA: TGTGCCAGCAGTTTATCGGTCCGGGGACAGCTAAACTATGGCTACACCTTC

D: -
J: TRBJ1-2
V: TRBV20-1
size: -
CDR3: CSAAGSHLYYGYTF
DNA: TGCAGTGCGGCCGGGAGTCACCTATATTATGGCTACACCTTC

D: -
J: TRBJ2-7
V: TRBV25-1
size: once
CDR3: CASSAQSRDKAYEQYF
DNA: TGTGCCAGCAGTGCTCAATCCCGGGACAAGGCCTACGAGCAGTACTTC

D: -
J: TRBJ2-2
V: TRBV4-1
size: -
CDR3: CASSQIGGLPTTGELFF
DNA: TGCGCCAGCAGCCAGATCGGGGGACTCCCAACCACCGGGGAGCTGTTTTTT

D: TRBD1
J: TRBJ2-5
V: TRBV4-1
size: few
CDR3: CASSHSTGKETQYF
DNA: TGCGCCAGCAGCCACTCGACAGGGAAAGAGACCCAGTACTTC

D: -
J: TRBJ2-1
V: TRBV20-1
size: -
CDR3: CSARDPRAGLMNEQFF
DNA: TGCAGTGCTAGAGATCCTCGGGCGGGGCTTATGAATGAGCAGTTCTTC

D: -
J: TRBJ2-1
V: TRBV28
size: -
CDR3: CASSLSWGEQFF
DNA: TGTGCCAGCAGTTTATCGTGGGGAGAGCAGTTCTTC

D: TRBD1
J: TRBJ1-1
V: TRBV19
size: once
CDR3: CASRPGTGGPMPEAFF
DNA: TGTGCCAGTCGTCCCGGGACAGGGGGCCCGATGCCTGAAGCTTTCTTT

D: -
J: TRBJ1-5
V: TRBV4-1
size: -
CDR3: CASSQDIRALQPQHF
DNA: TGCGCCAGCAGCCAAGATATCAGGGCCCTTCAGCCCCAGCATTTT

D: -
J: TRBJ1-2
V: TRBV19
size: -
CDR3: CASSIVGIRGYTF
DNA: TGTGCCAGTAGTATCGTAGGGATCCGGGGCTACACCTTC

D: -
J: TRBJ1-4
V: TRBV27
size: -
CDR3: CASSFSGPSEKLFF
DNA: TGTGCCAGCAGTTTTTCCGGACCTAGTGAGAAACTGTTTTTT

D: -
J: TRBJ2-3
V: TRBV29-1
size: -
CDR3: CSVDNPTDTQYF
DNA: TGCAGCGTTGATAACCCCACAGATACGCAGTATTTT

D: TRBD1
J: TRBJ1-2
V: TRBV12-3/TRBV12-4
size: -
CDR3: CASSLSTGEDYGYTF
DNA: TGTGCCAGCAGTTTATCGACAGGGGAGGACTATGGCTACACCTTC

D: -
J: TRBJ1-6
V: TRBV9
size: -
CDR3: CASSVASQFGDSPLHF
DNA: TGTGCCAGCAGCGTAGCTTCCCAGTTCGGGGATTCACCCCTCCACTTT

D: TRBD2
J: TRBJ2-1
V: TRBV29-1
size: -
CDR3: CSVDTSGSRNEQSF
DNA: TGCAGCGTTGATACTAGCGGGAGTCGCAATGAGCAGTCCTTC

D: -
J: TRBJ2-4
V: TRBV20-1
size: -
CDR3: CSASSGLGNIQYF
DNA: TGCAGTGCTAGCTCAGGGCTAGGGAACATTCAGTACTTC

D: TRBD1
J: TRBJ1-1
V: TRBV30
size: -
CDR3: CAWKGGRATEAFF
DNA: TGTGCCTGGAAAGGGGGCAGGGCCACTGAAGCTTTCTTT

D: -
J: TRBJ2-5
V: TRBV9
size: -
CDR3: CASSVSYQETQYF
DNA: TGTGCCAGCAGCGTCTCGTACCAAGAGACCCAGTACTTC

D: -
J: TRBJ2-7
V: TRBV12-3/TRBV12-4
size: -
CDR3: CASSFVGQGSDEQYF
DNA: TGTGCCAGCAGTTTTGTAGGGCAGGGGAGCGACGAGCAGTACTTC

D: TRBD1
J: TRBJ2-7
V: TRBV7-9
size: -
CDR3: CASSVGQGNSYEQYF
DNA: TGTGCCAGCAGTGTAGGACAGGGGAACTCCTACGAGCAGTACTTC

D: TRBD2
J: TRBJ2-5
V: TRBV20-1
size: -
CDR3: CSARRGTSGKETQYF
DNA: TGCAGTGCTAGGCGGGGGACTAGCGGGAAAGAGACCCAGTACTTC